These T cell receptor beta chains were read from a single sample in a study of T cells after yellow fever vaccination. MiXCR, run by TCRdb on the 5' RACE reads, gives a single entry per CDR3 protein. The table lists about 300,000 distinct CDR3 sequences, 3.5% to 4.5% of them singletons. The source was PBMCs, collected 5 days after the yellow fever booster vaccination. Receptor source: a man between 18 and 29 years old who received the YFV17D yellow fever vaccine. The CDR3 runs from the conserved cysteine through the conserved F or W.

CASSFLAGTDTQYF	TRBV28	TRBJ2-3
CASSQDKTTDTQYF	TRBV3-1	TRBJ2-3
CASSWGETNTEAFF	TRBV18	TRBJ1-1
CASSARQGWDTEAFF	TRBV6-1	TRBJ1-1
CASSPGFRGYTF	TRBV28	TRBJ1-2
CASSVEQLGNTIYF	TRBV9	TRBJ1-3
CASSYFGQEVFF	TRBV6-2/TRBV6-3	TRBJ1-1
CASSFEPGDEAFF	TRBV7-9	TRBJ1-1
CSARIGNQPQHF	TRBV20-1	TRBJ1-5
CASSLGQRGGRNEQFF	TRBV5-1	TRBJ2-1
CASSLGPANYGYTF	TRBV5-1	TRBJ1-2
CASSQDTTGLTGELFF	TRBV3-1	TRBJ2-2
CASSPRGETRETQYF	TRBV5-1	TRBJ2-5
CASSLRSIQETQYF	TRBV6-6	TRBJ2-5
CASSRVDDSPLHF	TRBV12-3/TRBV12-4	TRBJ1-6
CSARGGTSLVQYF	TRBV20-1	TRBJ2-3
CSAHYGGGPQETQYF	TRBV20-1	TRBJ2-5
CASSPPAGPEAFF	TRBV18	TRBJ1-1
CASSPFHRAGLQETQYF	TRBV4-1	TRBJ2-5
CASSYPTYGYTF	TRBV6-2/TRBV6-3	TRBJ1-2
CASSYTLAGLYNEQFF	TRBV7-9	TRBJ2-1
CASWDRAAGANVLTF	TRBV6-5	TRBJ2-6
CASSSGTINEKLFF	TRBV5-6	TRBJ1-4
CASSLTGASHLGQFF	TRBV11-2	TRBJ2-1
CASSYGDEQFF	TRBV6-5	TRBJ2-1
CASSSPAGPSQLETQYF	TRBV7-9	TRBJ2-5
CASSAPNQPQHF	TRBV18	TRBJ1-5
CASSLRAGQGYEQYF	TRBV6-5	TRBJ2-7
CASSFSGNRDEQYF	TRBV6-5	TRBJ2-7
CASSYSRGEDSGNTIYF	TRBV6-5	TRBJ1-3
CASRSERGSYNEQFF	TRBV6-6	TRBJ2-1
CASSAFAGGPGETQYF	TRBV2	TRBJ2-5
CASSQYPSGGETGELFF	TRBV4-3	TRBJ2-2
CASSLPRDTEAFF	TRBV5-4	TRBJ1-1
CASSQERSGETQYF	TRBV4-2	TRBJ2-5
CASSFGTGGNREETQYF	TRBV5-5	TRBJ2-5
CASGFSALAGGRRGTDTQYF	TRBV12-5	TRBJ2-3
CASSPGSYQPQHF	TRBV7-2	TRBJ1-5
CAISDRDRGGYEQFF	TRBV10-3	TRBJ2-1
CASSSRTENQPQHF	TRBV12-3/TRBV12-4	TRBJ1-5